The clone carrying this TCR beta chain was recorded a few times. The sample comes from a study of blood T cell repertoires in COVID-19. At the level of the study: In each case, the material was cDNA or gDNA derived from T cells, B-cell-depleted T cells, or PBMCs.

Only in-frame clones appear in the TCRdb table, and some are missing; sequencing was by immunoSEQ multiplex PCR. This table has fewer than 300,000 clones, around three quarters appearing once. With 7 bases removed from V and 4 bases from J, the gap between germline ends came to 13 bases. The CDR3 extends over 13 amino acids. From germline, CDR1 is SEHNR and CDR2 FQNEAQ (reference sequence). This TCR was sampled from a woman aged 80 or over with acute or convalescent COVID-19. The chain joins TRBV7-9 to TRBJ1-1; D remains ambiguous. Sequences were obtained from peripheral blood. The CDR3 DNA reads as TGTGCCAGCAACCCAATGCGGGGCACTGAAGCTTTCTTT. It codes for CASNPMRGTEAFF.